This paragraph covers one TCR beta chain sequence. Its cognate antigen is unknown. Cells were stimulated with CMV-infected fibroblast lysates at roughly 10 ug/mL. CD40L/CD69 double-negative CD45RO-high memory CD4+ T cells were collected. A roughly 17-hour stimulation of CD8-depleted PBMCs used anti-CD28/CD49d costimulation, CD40-blocking antibody and enfuvirtide. The immunoSEQ assay was version 4, run in survey mode. Some clones are missing from TCRdb's copy, which holds only in-frame ones; the method was immunoSEQ multiplex PCR. The sample contains more than 30,000 clones, around 80% of which appear only once. The source of the sample is a study of persistence of HIV-infected CD4 T cells. The germline CDR1 and CDR2 sequences are SQVTM and ANQGSEA. The ends were cut back, 0 bases at V and 1 base at J, with 15 bases in the middle. The CDR3 is 16 amino acids.

This sequence joins TRBV29-1 and TRBJ1-1; possibly TRBD1 for D (6 bases). The receptor was isolated from an adult man with HIV who was CMV-seropositive. Material: CD4+ T cells sorted from PBMCs after approximately 20-hour stimulation, obtained from a patient who received antiretroviral therapy. CDR3 in amino acids: CSVEDGGRRGNTEAFF. The CDR3 coding sequence is TGCAGCGTTGAAGATGGGGGCCGCCGGGGGAACACTGAAGCTTTCTTT.